This is a list of T cell receptor beta chains from one sample in a study of Graves' ophthalmopathy and Graves' hyperthyroidism. MiXCR was run by TCRdb on the multiplex PCR reads, yielding one entry per CDR3 protein. The profile covers roughly 50,000 distinct CDR3 sequences, with about 50% appearing a single time and about 24% taken by the ten largest. Specimen: peripheral blood. The origin of the receptors is an adult man with Graves' ophthalmopathy. Both conserved end residues are part of each CDR3. A D gene is named only where the DNA matches it firmly. Clone size, where shown, is once, few, many, or a class for clones that have expanded.

.,many,TRBV5-6,TRBJ2-1,CASSQALASGEQFF,TGTGCCAGCAGCCAAGCCCTAGCGTCGGGTGAGCAGTTCTTC
.,many,TRBV9,TRBJ1-3,CASSVSAGSGAGNTIYF,TGTGCCAGCAGCGTTTCGGCCGGGTCTGGGGCTGGAAACACCATATATTTT
.,.,TRBV15,TRBJ2-7,CATSRDLATYEQYF,TGTGCCACCAGCAGAGATCTGGCGACCTACGAGCAGTACTTC
.,few,TRBV29-1,TRBJ2-1,CSVESGSYSNEQFF,TGCAGCGTTGAATCGGGGAGTTATTCCAATGAGCAGTTCTTC
TRBD2,.,TRBV20-1,TRBJ2-5,CSARGHTSGNQETQYF,TGCAGTGCTAGAGGTCATACTAGCGGAAACCAAGAGACCCAGTACTTC
TRBD2,.,TRBV20-1,TRBJ2-7,CSVSGTSGHYEQYF,TGCAGCGTTTCCGGGACTAGCGGACACTACGAGCAGTACTTC
.,.,TRBV6-1,TRBJ1-5,CASSEALQHF,TGTGCCAGCAGTGAAGCGCTTCAGCATTTT
.,.,TRBV20-1,TRBJ2-1,CSAREPRTGNEQFF,TGCAGTGCTAGGGAGCCACGTACAGGCAATGAGCAGTTCTTC
.,.,TRBV7-9,TRBJ1-4,CASSLGSEKLFF,TGTGCCAGCAGCCTCGGGAGTGAAAAACTGTTTTTT
TRBD2,once,TRBV5-1,TRBJ2-7,CASSLGSGGLIIYEQYF,TGTGCCAGCAGCTTAGGTAGCGGGGGGCTTATCATCTACGAGCAGTACTTC
.,many,TRBV7-7,TRBJ2-5,CASSLLPRRLQETQYF,TGTGCTAGCAGCCTCCTCCCGCGACGGCTTCAAGAGACCCAGTACTTC
.,.,TRBV7-2,TRBJ1-1,CASILNPGNTEAFF,TGTGCCAGCATCCTAAATCCAGGGAACACTGAAGCTTTCTTT
.,few,TRBV24-1,TRBJ2-3,CATSDLAQNTDTQYF,TGTGCCACCAGTGATTTGGCGCAGAACACAGATACGCAGTATTTT
TRBD2,.,TRBV7-9,TRBJ2-3,CASSLSGNNTDTQYF,TGTGCCAGCAGCCTTAGCGGGAACAACACAGATACGCAGTATTTT
.,.,TRBV20-1,TRBJ2-1,CSASWDSGNNEQFF,TGCAGTGCTTCCTGGGATTCGGGAAACAATGAGCAGTTCTTC
.,.,TRBV13,TRBJ1-2,CASSRSVGRGYTF,TGTGCCAGCAGCCGGTCGGTCGGGCGTGGCTACACCTTC
.,medium-sized,TRBV7-8,TRBJ2-2,CASSLRNSLNTGELFF,TGTGCCAGCAGCTTAAGGAACAGCTTGAACACCGGGGAGCTGTTTTTT
.,many,TRBV7-8,TRBJ1-5,CASSLGGRNQPQHF,TGTGCCAGCAGCCTGGGGGGGCGCAATCAGCCCCAGCATTTT
.,.,TRBV20-1,TRBJ1-6,CSASQGESSPLHF,TGCAGTGCTAGTCAAGGGGAGAGTTCACCCCTCCACTTT
.,.,TRBV20-1,TRBJ1-6,CSATWGSGDSPLHF,TGCAGTGCTACCTGGGGGTCAGGGGACTCACCCCTCCACTTT
.,once,TRBV7-9,TRBJ2-1,CASSLDGAGYNEQFF,TGTGCCAGCAGCTTGGATGGGGCAGGCTACAATGAGCAGTTCTTC
.,.,TRBV24-1,TRBJ1-5,CATRGDVQPQHF,TGTGCCACCAGGGGGGATGTTCAGCCCCAGCATTTT
.,.,TRBV24-1,TRBJ1-2,CATSDWTGYTF,TGTGCCACCAGTGACTGGACAGGCTACACCTTC
.,.,TRBV7-2,TRBJ2-1,CASSLERGPLSSYNEQFF,TGTGCCAGCAGCTTAGAACGGGGGCCGTTAAGCTCCTACAATGAGCAGTTCTTC
.,once,TRBV10-2,TRBJ1-2,CASSESGSYGYTF,TGCGCCAGCAGTGAGTCAGGGTCCTATGGCTACACCTTC
.,many,TRBV5-1,TRBJ1-4,CASSLGQGNEKLFF,TGCGCCAGCAGCTTGGGGCAGGGGAATGAAAAACTGTTTTTT
.,.,TRBV7-2,TRBJ2-1,CASSRPTGPNEQFF,TGTGCCAGCAGCCGACCGACAGGACCAAATGAGCAGTTCTTC